These 30 T cell receptor beta chains were sequenced from one sample in a study of cytomegalovirus exposure and HLA in healthy donors (dated by TCRdb to 2016 to 2017). Library prep was done by the immunoSEQ multiplex PCR assay. A mixture of 60 forward primers for TCR Vbeta segments and 13 reverse primers for TCR Jbeta segments was used in the multiplex PCR. As stored in TCRdb, this immuneACCESS dataset retains in-frame rearrangements with V and J assigned. A fraction of the clones does not appear; measured against another copy, unresolved V genes explain less than half of the discrepancy, and the remainder lacks a known reason. Across this sample there are approximately 91,000 clones, with 86% seen only once. Together, the top ten hold around a tenth of the sample. Sequencing input: PBMCs. The receptor source for this set is a man aged 30-40 years in good health and CMV-seropositive.

CDR3 in amino acids: CASSDSGTSESTDTQYF. DNA of the CDR3: TGTGCCAGCAGTGACTCTGGGACTAGCGAAAGCACAGATACGCAGTATTTT. The J gene is TRBJ2-3, the V gene TRBV6-4, with 10 bases matching TRBD2. Germline CDR1 reads MRHNA; CDR2 reads SNTAGT. The CDR3 extends over 17 amino acids. After removal of 0 bases from V and 0 bases from J, the junction contained 3 bases not matched to a gene.

The J gene is TRBJ2-1, the V gene TRBV25-1; a possible D gene is TRBD1 (6 bases). Germline values: CDR1 MGHDK, CDR2 SYGVNS. The CDR3 contains 14 residues. V dropped 5 bases and J dropped 5 bases, with 13 bases sitting between them. The CDR3 coding sequence is TGTGCCAGCAGTAGTACAGGGTCACACAATGAGCAGTTCTTC. Translating gives CASSSTGSHNEQFF.

This clone appeared once. J is TRBJ1-1 and V is TRBV4-1; 10 bases fit TRBD1. This CDR3 contains 17 residues. V gave up 1 base and J gave up 4 bases; unmatched junction bases: 9. The germline V gene encodes CDR1 MGHRA and CDR2 YSYEKL. CDR3 nucleotide sequence: TGCGCCAGCAGCCAAGGTGAGACAGGGGGCCGTGGCACTGAAGCTTTCTTT. Protein product: CASSQGETGGRGTEAFF.

This chain uses TRBV5-5 with TRBJ2-5; 7 nucleotides match TRBD1. The DNA end is more similar to TRBJ2-7, so the J call may be wrong. Germline CDR1 SGHKS, CDR2 YYEKEE (reference sequence). The CDR3 is made up of 15 amino acids. This CDR3 reads CASSSDREPSYEQYF. In DNA form, the CDR3 reads TGTGCCAGCAGCTCCGACAGGGAACCTTCCTACGAGCAGTACTTC.

The chain carries TRBV2 and TRBJ2-7, with 7 positions matching TRBD2. The CDR3 runs 15 residues. Germline V gene data show CDR1 as SNHLY and CDR2 as FYNNEI. J gave up 3 bases and V 6 bases, and 11 bases lay outside the gene matches. The CDR3 bases are TGTGCCAGCAGACGGGAGGCGGGAGAAAACTACGAGCAGTACTTC. It is translated as CASRREAGENYEQYF.

V and J are TRBV27 and TRBJ1-5; D remains unclear. V dropped 5 bases and J dropped 4 bases, with 6 bases sitting between them. The CDR3 spans 12 residues. CDR1 is MNHEY, CDR2 SMNVEV, per germline (reference sequence). CDR3: CASSPQNQPQHF. For the CDR3, the DNA is TGTGCCAGCAGTCCGCAGAATCAGCCCCAGCATTTT.

As DNA, the CDR3 is TGTGCCAGCAGGAAGGACAGGGGGCTTGCTGAAGCTTTCTTT. Amino acid sequence: CASRKDRGLAEAFF. The chain joins TRBV2 to TRBJ1-1; 11 bases are shared with TRBD1. The CDR3 is 14 residues long. The V segment lost 6 bases and the J segment 6 bases; nucleotides outside the gene matches: 6. The V gene's germline CDR1 is SNHLY and CDR2 FYNNEI.

The CDR3 sequence: CASSLQQGAYEQYF. The CDR3 DNA follows: TGTGCCAGCAGTTTACAACAGGGGGCTTACGAGCAGTACTTC. The chain combines TRBV27 with TRBJ2-7; TRBD1 matches at 9 bases. From germline, CDR1 is MNHEY and CDR2 SMNVEV (reference sequence). V lost 2 bases and J lost 4; bases outside the gene matches: 3. The CDR3 consists of 14 residues.

This clone has a single count. The sample contains more than one DNA sequence encoding this CDR3. V gene TRBV7-9 combines with J gene TRBJ2-7; D is possibly TRBD2 (6 bases). This CDR3 is 12 amino acids long. Per the germline V gene, CDR1 is SEHNR and CDR2 is FQNEAQ (reference sequence). V was cut by 5 bases and J by 4 bases, with 9 bases left in between. The CDR3 reads CASSPAGYEQYF. The CDR3 DNA sequence: TGTGCCAGCAGCCCTGCGGGGTACGAGCAGTACTTC.

The chain employs TRBV6-5 and TRBJ2-2; 7 bases line up with TRBD1. V lost 7 bases, J lost 2 bases, and 7 bases stayed unmatched. There are 15 residues in the CDR3. CDR1 is MNHEY and CDR2 is SVGAGI in the germline V gene. CDR3 region: CASTETGTNTGELFF. The CDR3 DNA reads as TGTGCCAGCACGGAGACAGGGACCAACACCGGGGAGCTGTTTTTT.

This sequence joins TRBV10-3 and TRBJ1-2; the D gene is possibly TRBD1 (6 bases). CDR3 size: 14 residues. V gave up 2 bases and J gave up 4 bases, with 11 bases separating them. CDR1 is ENHRY, CDR2 SYGVKD, per germline. CDR3 nucleotides: TGTGCCATCAGTGAGAACAGGGCACCCTATGGCTACACCTTC. This translates into CAISENRAPYGYTF.

This clone was seen a few times. The chain recombines TRBV6-5 with TRBJ2-7, with TRBD1 matching 7 bases. Germline CDR1 and CDR2: MNHEY and SVGAGI. Trimming removed 5 bases from V and 1 base from J; junction bases left unmatched: 8. The CDR3 is 15 residues long. The CDR3 nucleotides are TGTGCCAGCAGTCCCCGGCCGGGACAGTCCTACGAGCAGTACTTC. Translating gives CASSPRPGQSYEQYF.

The chain is built from TRBV19 and TRBJ1-5, with 7 positions matching TRBD1. The V gene end was trimmed by 1 base and the J gene end by 7 bases; junction bases not matched to a gene: 7. Germline V lookup: CDR1 LNHDA, CDR2 SQIVND (reference sequence). This CDR3 is built from 15 residues. The CDR3 DNA reads as TGTGCCAGTAGTATAGCGGGACAGATGGCGCAGCCCCAGCATTTT. It codes for CASSIAGQMAQPQHF.

CDR3 DNA: TGTGCCAGCAGCTTCTGGGGACAGTCCTACGAGCAGTACTTC. Protein: CASSFWGQSYEQYF. This chain connects TRBV7-9 to TRBJ2-7; 7 bases map to TRBD1. Germline values: CDR1 SEHNR, CDR2 FQNEAQ (reference sequence). J was trimmed by 1 base and V by 3 bases; bases with no gene match: 3. The length of the CDR3 is 14 residues.

In its sample, this clone was seen a few times. The rearrangement uses TRBV5-1 and TRBJ1-4; 8 positions match TRBD1. V shed 4 bases and J 8 bases; nucleotides not matched to a gene: 10. The CDR3 contains 15 residues. Germline CDR1 and CDR2: SGHRS and YFSETQ. The CDR3 spells CASSVTGTGVEKLFF. As DNA, the CDR3 is TGCGCCAGCAGCGTGACCGGGACAGGAGTCGAAAAACTGTTTTTT.

DNA for the CDR3: TGTGCCAGCAGGGGGGGGAACGGGCTTTTTACCAAAAACATTCAGTACTTC. Its protein product is CASRGGNGLFTKNIQYF. The chain has TRBV27 and TRBJ2-4; 7 bases map to TRBD2. The CDR3 consists of 17 residues. The germline V gene encodes CDR1 MNHEY and CDR2 SMNVEV (reference sequence). V was pared by 6 bases and J by 2 bases, with 13 bases of the junction left unmatched.

V gene TRBV7-9 combines with J gene TRBJ2-3; maybe TRBD1 (7 bases). This CDR3 has 15 residues. Trimming pared 3 bases from V and 2 bases from J, leaving 12 bases between. Germline V gene lookup returns CDR1 SEHNR and CDR2 FQNEAQ (reference sequence). The chain's CDR3 is CASSLGRGDTDTQYF. CDR3 bases: TGTGCCAGCAGCTTGGGCAGGGGGGACACAGATACGCAGTATTTT.

This clone was counted once. The chain joins TRBV5-6 to TRBJ1-3; weak D call: TRBD1 (5 bases). Germline V gene data show CDR1 as SGHDT and CDR2 as YYEEEE. CDR3 length: 16 amino acids. Trimming took off 0 bases at V and 0 bases at J, with 10 bases between the two ends. The CDR3 DNA reads TGTGCCAGCAGCTTGGAGGCCAGGGTCTCTGGAAACACCATATATTTT. Translated, it gives CASSLEARVSGNTIYF.

V gene TRBV10-3 combines with J gene TRBJ2-2, with 7 bases identical to TRBD2. CDR1 and CDR2 from the germline V gene are ENHRY and SYGVKD. The CDR3 runs to 16 residues. J was trimmed by 2 bases and V by 3 bases; bases with no gene match: 6. Here the CDR3 reads CAISDSGGLNTGELFF. Here the CDR3 DNA reads TGTGCCATCAGTGATTCGGGAGGACTCAACACCGGGGAGCTGTTTTTT.

This clone was seen just once. V is TRBV6-5 and J is TRBJ2-4; unclear D gene. The CDR3 length is 15 residues. Trimming removed 0 bases at V and 2 bases at J, with 8 bases between. Germline V gene lookup returns CDR1 MNHEY and CDR2 SVGAGI. CDR3 bases: TGTGCCAGCAGTTACTCGAAGCAACCCAAAAACATTCAGTACTTC. Amino acids: CASSYSKQPKNIQYF.

The CDR3 protein is CSVEGGRVTEAFF. CDR3 bases: TGCAGCGTTGAGGGAGGGCGGGTCACTGAAGCTTTCTTT. J is TRBJ1-1 and V is TRBV29-1; no reliable D call. The CDR3 runs 13 residues. The germline gives CDR1 SQVTM, CDR2 ANQGSEA. Trimming removed 3 bases from V and 4 bases from J, with 12 bases in between.

The rearrangement joins TRBV28 to TRBJ2-7; D might be TRBD2 (5 bases). This CDR3 spans 15 amino acids. Germline assignment: CDR1 MDHEN and CDR2 SYDVKM. Between the trimmed V and J ends, which lost 0 bases and 5 bases, there was a span of 14 bases. The CDR3 DNA follows: TGTGCCAGCAGTTTATGGCGAGGGCCGAGGCACGAGCAGTACTTC. It translates to CASSLWRGPRHEQYF. Full variable domain (rest looked up from reference TRBV28 and TRBJ2-7): DVKVTQSSRYLVKRTGEKVFLECVQDMDHENMFWYRQDPGLGLRLIYFSYDVKMKEKGDIPEGYSVSREKKERFSLILESASTNQTSMYLCASSLWRGPRHEQYFGPGTRLTVT.

The CDR3 here is CASSLGTGGGRHQETQYF. CDR3 coding DNA: TGTGCCAGCAGCCTTGGGACAGGGGGCGGGAGGCACCAAGAGACCCAGTACTTC. The rearrangement links TRBV4-2 to TRBJ2-5; 12 bases agree with TRBD1. Germline lookup yields CDR1 LGHNA and CDR2 YNFKEQ. The CDR3 spans 18 residues. With 4 bases clipped from V and 0 bases from J, the junction kept 9 bases outside the gene matches.

The chain is built from TRBV5-5 and TRBJ2-7; weak D call: TRBD1 (5 bases). CDR1 is SGHKS and CDR2 is YYEKEE in the germline V gene (reference sequence). V was trimmed by 1 base and J by 4 bases, leaving 18 bases between them. CDR3 length: 16 amino acids. CDR3 region: CASSLKGTAGWYEQYF. The CDR3 DNA sequence: TGTGCCAGCAGCTTGAAAGGTACGGCAGGGTGGTACGAGCAGTACTTC.

This chain joins TRBV27 and TRBJ2-5; 7 nucleotides align to TRBD1. The DNA end favors TRBJ2-7, so the J call may be wrong. The CDR3 loop spans 15 amino acids. Germline V lookup: CDR1 MNHEY, CDR2 SMNVEV (reference sequence). The DNA for the CDR3 is TGTGCCAGCAGTTTATCGAACAGGGGCTCGTACGAGCAGTACTTC. It codes for CASSLSNRGSYEQYF.

A word on this clone: The junction departs from the called germline gene at one end, perhaps through a read error. The chain has TRBV7-7 and TRBJ2-7; D unclear. The CDR3 length is 15 residues. The V gene's germline CDR1 is SSHAT and CDR2 FNYEAQ (reference sequence). The CDR3 DNA reads as TGTGCTAGCAGCTTAGCCAGAGGATTGGTCTACGAGCAGTACTTC. Translating it yields CASSLARGLVYEQYF.

This sequence joins TRBV5-6 and TRBJ1-1; D is perhaps TRBD1 (6 bases). The CDR3 has 15 amino acids. V dropped 4 bases and J dropped 4 bases, with 17 bases sitting between them. Germline V CDR1 and CDR2: SGHDT, YYEEEE. The CDR3 region has the DNA TGTGCCAGCAGCAAAGGCTCCCAGGGGTTCACTGAAGCTTTCTTT. It yields the protein CASSKGSQGFTEAFF.

The V gene is TRBV11-2, the J gene TRBJ2-4; unclear D gene. This CDR3 comprises 14 residues. Deletions cut 0 bases from V and 0 bases from J, with 3 bases between. Germline V gene sequence: CDR1 SGHAT, CDR2 FQNNGV. The CDR3 is CASSLDIAKNIQYF. CDR3 bases: TGTGCCAGCAGCTTAGACATAGCCAAAAACATTCAGTACTTC.

This clone was found a few times. The J gene is TRBJ2-3, the V gene TRBV4-1; D is undetermined. V was pared by 3 bases and J by 2 bases, with 15 bases between. The CDR3 runs 16 residues. CDR1 MGHRA and CDR2 YSYEKL come from the germline V gene. The CDR3 DNA reads TGCGCCAGCAGCCAGATAGACTTGTTCTACACAGATACGCAGTATTTT. Its translation is CASSQIDLFYTDTQYF.

This clone showed up just a few times. The chain has TRBV7-6 and TRBJ2-2, with 8 nucleotides matching TRBD2. In germline, CDR1 is SGHVS, CDR2 FNYEAQ. This CDR3 has 15 amino acids. The trim removed 3 bases at V and 5 bases at J, leaving 5 bases unmatched. CDR3 bases: TGTGCCAGCAGCTTGCGGGAGGTTAGGACCGGGGAGCTGTTTTTT. Residues: CASSLREVRTGELFF. The whole variable domain, remainder taken from reference TRBV7-6 and TRBJ2-2, is GAGVSQSPRYKVTKRGQDVALRCDPISGHVSLYWYRQALGQGPEFLTYFNYEAQQDKSGLPNDRFSAERPEGSISTLTIQRTEQRDSAMYRCASSLREVRTGELFFGEGSRLTVL.